This passage covers 18 T cell receptor beta chains from one sample sequenced in a study of cytomegalovirus exposure and HLA in healthy donors. Primers for the PCR totalled 60 Vbeta and 13 Jbeta. Libraries were prepared by immunoSEQ multiplex PCR; TCRdb keeps only in-frame clonotypes and omits some of them. The table has more than 95,000 clones, about 80% seen once; the top ten hold less than 4.5%. The sample taken for sequencing was PBMCs. Receptors were obtained from a man in his forties in good health and CMV-seronegative.

The genes are TRBV18 and TRBJ2-7, with 7 bases aligning to TRBD2. CDR3 length equals 14 residues. Germline V gene sequence: CDR1 KGHSH, CDR2 LQKENI. V was clipped by 3 bases and J by 0 bases; unmatched bases: 2. The chain's CDR3 is CASSPGGVSYEQYF. The CDR3 bases are TGTGCCAGCTCACCTGGGGGGGTCTCCTACGAGCAGTACTTC.

This clone was seen only once. The chain links TRBV5-1 to TRBJ1-3, with D perhaps TRBD1 (5 bases). Per germline, CDR1 SGHRS and CDR2 YFSETQ. V gave up 4 bases and J gave up 0 bases, with 17 bases separating them. This CDR3 region has 17 residues. The CDR3 here is CASSPAGGKISGNTIYF. CDR3 DNA sequence: TGCGCCAGCAGCCCGGCTGGGGGGAAAATCTCTGGAAACACCATATATTTT.

The chain links TRBV9 to TRBJ2-5; TRBD1 matches at 9 bases. V was clipped by 3 bases and J by 5 bases; unmatched bases: 14. The CDR3 totals 17 residues. Germline V gene data show CDR1 as SGDLS and CDR2 as YYNGEE. The CDR3 spells CASSETGGSGFVETQYF. The CDR3 DNA reads as TGTGCCAGCAGCGAAACAGGGGGCTCGGGTTTTGTCGAGACCCAGTACTTC.

This chain joins TRBV14 and TRBJ2-5; D gene ambiguous. The CDR3 consists of 13 residues. V was cut by 7 bases and J by 2 bases, with 11 bases left in between. Germline lookup yields CDR1 SGHDN and CDR2 FVKESK. The CDR3 region is CASNHLLQETQYF. CDR3 DNA sequence: TGTGCCAGCAACCACTTGTTACAAGAGACCCAGTACTTC.

The chain has TRBV5-4 and TRBJ2-7, with a weak D call TRBD1 (6 bases). The CDR3 is made up of 14 amino acids. The germline V gene has CDR1 SGHNT and CDR2 YYREEE (reference sequence). Trimming left V 1 base short and J 2 bases short, with 10 bases between. This CDR3 reads CASSLRTAAYEQYF. For the CDR3, the DNA is TGTGCCAGCAGCTTGAGGACAGCAGCCTACGAGCAGTACTTC.

This clone was counted only a few times. The chain couples TRBV19 to TRBJ2-1; 7 positions match TRBD1. The CDR3 totals 16 residues. Germline lookup yields CDR1 LNHDA and CDR2 SQIVND (reference sequence). The junction had 12 bases not matched to a gene; V was cut back by 5 bases and J by 5 bases. In DNA, the CDR3 is TGTGCCAGTAGTCCTACAGGGGAAGGGGCACACAATGAGCAGTTCTTC. This translates into CASSPTGEGAHNEQFF.

This chain links TRBV13 with TRBJ1-1; D uncertain. CDR3 length: 13 amino acids. Germline V CDR1 and CDR2: PRHDT, FYEKMQ (reference sequence). Trimming took off 1 base at V and 1 base at J, with 4 bases between the two ends. CDR3 amino acids: CASSLVRNTEAFF. The CDR3 DNA reads as TGTGCCAGCAGCTTAGTGCGGAACACTGAAGCTTTCTTT.

This chain joins TRBV7-3 and TRBJ2-5; TRBD1 is a possible D gene (5 bases). Germline V gene sequence: CDR1 SGHTA, CDR2 FQGTGA. CDR3 size: 15 residues. V lost 4 bases and J 1 base, leaving 13 bases between the germline ends. CDR3 in amino acids: CASSSAGWGQETQYF. For the CDR3, the DNA is TGTGCCAGCAGCTCCGCAGGGTGGGGCCAAGAGACCCAGTACTTC.

This clone occurred once. The chain has TRBV5-1 and TRBJ1-6, with a weak D call TRBD1 (6 bases). Germline CDR1 and CDR2: SGHRS and YFSETQ. Trimming took off 0 bases at V and 6 bases at J, with 13 bases between the two ends. This CDR3 contains 16 residues. CDR3 bases: TGCGCCAGCAGCTTGGCTCCAGGGGAAGGTAATTCACCCCTCCACTTT. It specifies CASSLAPGEGNSPLHF.

This chain connects TRBV7-8 to TRBJ1-3; no clear D gene. CDR3 length equals 15 residues. V was cut by 1 base and J by 4 bases, with 11 bases left in between. Germline V lookup: CDR1 SGHVS, CDR2 FQNEAQ. The CDR3 DNA reads TGTGCCAGCAGCTTAGGTTCCGGGAACGGAAACACCATATATTTT. Encoded protein: CASSLGSGNGNTIYF.

The sample holds a few counts of this clone. The rearrangement links TRBV6-6 to TRBJ1-2; weak D call: TRBD1 (5 bases). The length of the CDR3 is 13 residues. The V gene lost 2 bases and the J gene lost 6 bases, with 10 bases spanning the gap. Germline lookup yields CDR1 MNHNY and CDR2 SVGAGI (reference sequence). As DNA, the CDR3 is TGTGCCAGCAGTTACGGCGGACACAATGGCTACACCTTC. This sequence encodes CASSYGGHNGYTF.

The CDR3 is CASSKRAAGANTGELFF. The CDR3 nucleotides read TGTGCCAGTAGTAAAAGGGCTGCGGGAGCGAACACCGGGGAGCTGTTTTTT. The chain uses TRBV19 and TRBJ2-2; 7 nucleotides line up with TRBD2. Trimming at V came to 4 bases and at J to 0 bases, leaving 8 bases not matched to a gene. Germline CDR1 and CDR2: LNHDA and SQIVND (reference sequence). The CDR3 covers 17 residues.

V gene TRBV7-2 combines with J gene TRBJ1-1; D is possibly TRBD1 (5 bases). This CDR3 is built from 13 residues. Germline CDR1 and CDR2: SGHTA and FQGNSA. V gave up 4 bases and J gave up 2 bases, with 8 bases separating them. The CDR3, as DNA: TGTGCCAGCAGCTCCCAGGGAAACACTGAAGCTTTCTTT. Its translation is CASSSQGNTEAFF.

The chain couples TRBV28 to TRBJ2-3; 7 bases agree with TRBD1. Germline V CDR1 and CDR2: MDHEN, SYDVKM. The CDR3 has 15 residues. V lost 3 bases to trimming and J lost 4 bases; unmatched junction nucleotides: 7. The CDR3 region is CASSLTGRGSDTQYF. CDR3 bases: TGTGCCAGCAGTTTGACAGGGCGCGGGTCAGATACGCAGTATTTT. The full variable domain, completed using reference TRBV28 and TRBJ2-3, is DVKVTQSSRYLVKRTGEKVFLECVQDMDHENMFWYRQDPGLGLRLIYFSYDVKMKEKGDIPEGYSVSREKKERFSLILESASTNQTSMYLCASSLTGRGSDTQYFGPGTRLTVL.

This clone was seen a handful of times. The rearrangement joins TRBV7-3 to TRBJ2-2; maybe TRBD1 (5 bases). The CDR3 totals 13 residues. Germline CDR1 SGHTA, CDR2 FQGTGA. V lost 5 bases and J lost 5, with 9 bases in between. CDR3 amino acids: CASSKGSTGELFF. CDR3 in DNA: TGTGCCAGCAGCAAGGGGTCGACCGGGGAGCTGTTTTTT.

V is TRBV25-1 and J is TRBJ1-4; the match to TRBD1 covers 10 bases. This CDR3 has 18 amino acids. With V trimmed by 3 bases and J by 5 bases, 12 bases remained unmatched. CDR1 and CDR2 (germline): MGHDK, SYGVNS. The chain's CDR3 is CASSDLTGGGRLNEKLFF. The DNA for the CDR3 is TGTGCCAGCAGTGATCTGACAGGGGGCGGAAGATTGAATGAAAAACTGTTTTTT.

The genes are TRBV4-1 and TRBJ1-6, with D unclear. The CDR3 length is 15 residues. Germline CDR1 and CDR2: MGHRA and YSYEKL. V lost 5 bases and J 7 bases, leaving 15 bases between the germline ends. CDR3: CASSSRIPQNSPLHF. CDR3 nucleotides: TGCGCCAGCAGCTCTCGCATCCCACAGAATTCACCCCTCCACTTT.

The chain uses TRBV9 and TRBJ2-5; 9 nucleotides line up with TRBD1. The J call is uncertain, as TRBJ2-7 better fits the DNA end. Germline values: CDR1 SGDLS, CDR2 YYNGEE. This CDR3 contains 15 residues. The DNA for the CDR3 is TGTGCCAGCAGCGTAGAGTTAGGGACAGGGTACGAGCAGTACTTC. Protein: CASSVELGTGYEQYF.